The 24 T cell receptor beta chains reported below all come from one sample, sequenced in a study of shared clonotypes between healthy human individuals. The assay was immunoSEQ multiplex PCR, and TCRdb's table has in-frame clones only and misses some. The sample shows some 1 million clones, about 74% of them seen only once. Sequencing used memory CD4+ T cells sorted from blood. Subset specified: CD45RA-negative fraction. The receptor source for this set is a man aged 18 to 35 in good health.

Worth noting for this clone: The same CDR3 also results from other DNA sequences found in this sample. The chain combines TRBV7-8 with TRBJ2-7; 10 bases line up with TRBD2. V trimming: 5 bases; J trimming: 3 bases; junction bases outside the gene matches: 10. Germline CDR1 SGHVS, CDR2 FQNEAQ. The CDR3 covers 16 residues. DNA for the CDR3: TGTGCCAGCAGCCCCGGGGGGCTAGCGGGAGTCTACGAGCAGTACTTC. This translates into CASSPGGLAGVYEQYF.

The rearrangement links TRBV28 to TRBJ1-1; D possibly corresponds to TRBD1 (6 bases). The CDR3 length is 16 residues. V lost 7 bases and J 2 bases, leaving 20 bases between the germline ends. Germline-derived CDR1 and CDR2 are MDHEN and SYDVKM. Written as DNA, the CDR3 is TGTGCCAGCACCCCGCCGAAGGGGGAATTAAACACTGAAGCTTTCTTT. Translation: CASTPPKGELNTEAFF.

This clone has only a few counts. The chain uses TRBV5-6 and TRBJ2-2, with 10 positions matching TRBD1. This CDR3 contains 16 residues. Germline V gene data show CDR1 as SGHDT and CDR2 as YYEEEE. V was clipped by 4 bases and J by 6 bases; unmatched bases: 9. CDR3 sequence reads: CASSGFRDRGPGELFF. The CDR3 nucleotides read TGTGCCAGCAGCGGTTTCCGGGACAGGGGACCCGGGGAGCTGTTTTTT.

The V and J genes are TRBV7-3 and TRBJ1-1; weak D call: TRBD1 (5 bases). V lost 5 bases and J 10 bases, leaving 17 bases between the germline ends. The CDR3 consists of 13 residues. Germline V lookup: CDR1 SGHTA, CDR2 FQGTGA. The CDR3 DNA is TGTGCCAGCAGCCCTGGGGAGGGGCGAGGAGCTTTCTTT. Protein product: CASSPGEGRGAFF.

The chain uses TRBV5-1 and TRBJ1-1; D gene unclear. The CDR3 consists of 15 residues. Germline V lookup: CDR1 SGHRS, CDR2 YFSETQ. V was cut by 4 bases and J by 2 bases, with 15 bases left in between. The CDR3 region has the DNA TGCGCCAGCAGCAGCTCAGGCGGAGCCAACACTGAAGCTTTCTTT. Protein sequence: CASSSSGGANTEAFF.

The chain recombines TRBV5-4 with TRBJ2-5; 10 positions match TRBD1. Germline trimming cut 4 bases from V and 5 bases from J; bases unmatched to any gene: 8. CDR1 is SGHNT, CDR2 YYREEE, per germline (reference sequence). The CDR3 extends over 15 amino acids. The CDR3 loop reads CASSTGTGESETQYF. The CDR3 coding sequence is TGTGCCAGCAGCACCGGGACAGGGGAGAGCGAGACCCAGTACTTC.

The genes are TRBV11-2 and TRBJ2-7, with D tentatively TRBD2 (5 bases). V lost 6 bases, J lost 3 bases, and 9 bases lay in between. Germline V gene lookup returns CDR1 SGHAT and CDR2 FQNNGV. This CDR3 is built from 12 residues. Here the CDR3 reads CASRREGYEQYF. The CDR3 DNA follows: TGTGCCAGCAGGAGAGAGGGCTACGAGCAGTACTTC. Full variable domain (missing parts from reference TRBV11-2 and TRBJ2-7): EAGVAQSPRYKIIEKRQSVAFWCNPISGHATLYWYQQILGQGPKLLIQFQNNGVVDDSQLPKDRFSAERLKGVDSTLKIQPAKLEDSAVYLCASRREGYEQYFGPGTRLTVT.

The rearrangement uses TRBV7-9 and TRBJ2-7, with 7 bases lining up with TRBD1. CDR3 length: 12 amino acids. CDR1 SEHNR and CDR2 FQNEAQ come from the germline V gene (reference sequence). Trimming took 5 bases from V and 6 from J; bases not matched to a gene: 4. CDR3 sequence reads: CASSGQASEQYF. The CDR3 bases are TGTGCCAGCAGCGGACAGGCCTCCGAGCAGTACTTC.

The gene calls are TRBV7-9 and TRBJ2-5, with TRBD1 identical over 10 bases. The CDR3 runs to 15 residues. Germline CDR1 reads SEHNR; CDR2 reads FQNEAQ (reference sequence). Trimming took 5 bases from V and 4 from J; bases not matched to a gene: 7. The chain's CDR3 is CASSEDRGRGETQYF. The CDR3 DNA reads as TGTGCCAGCAGCGAAGACAGGGGGCGCGGAGAGACCCAGTACTTC.

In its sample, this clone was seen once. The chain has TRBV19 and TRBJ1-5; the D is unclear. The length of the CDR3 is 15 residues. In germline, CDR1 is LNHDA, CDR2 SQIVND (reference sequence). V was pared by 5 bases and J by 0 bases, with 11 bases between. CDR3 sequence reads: CASSSWTYSNQPQHF. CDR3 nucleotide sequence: TGTGCCAGTAGTTCTTGGACCTATAGCAATCAGCCCCAGCATTTT.

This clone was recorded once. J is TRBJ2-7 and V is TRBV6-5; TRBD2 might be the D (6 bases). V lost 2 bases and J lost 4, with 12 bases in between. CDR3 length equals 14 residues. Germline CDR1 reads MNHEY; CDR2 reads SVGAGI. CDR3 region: CASSYRAGRYEQYF. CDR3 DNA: TGTGCCAGCAGTTACAGGGCTGGGAGGTACGAGCAGTACTTC.

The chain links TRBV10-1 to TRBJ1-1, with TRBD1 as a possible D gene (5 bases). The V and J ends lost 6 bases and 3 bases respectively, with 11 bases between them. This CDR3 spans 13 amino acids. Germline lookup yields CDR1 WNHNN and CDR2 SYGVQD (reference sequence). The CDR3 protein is CASSRESDTEAFF. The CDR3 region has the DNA TGCGCCAGCAGCAGGGAATCGGACACTGAAGCTTTCTTT.

CDR3 amino acids: CAISEKGGSSYEQYF. For the CDR3, the DNA is TGTGCCATCAGTGAGAAGGGCGGCAGCTCCTACGAGCAGTACTTC. The chain is built from TRBV10-3 and TRBJ2-7; unclear D gene. The length of the CDR3 is 15 residues. Deletions cut 2 bases from V and 0 bases from J, with 11 bases between. CDR1 is ENHRY, CDR2 SYGVKD, per germline.

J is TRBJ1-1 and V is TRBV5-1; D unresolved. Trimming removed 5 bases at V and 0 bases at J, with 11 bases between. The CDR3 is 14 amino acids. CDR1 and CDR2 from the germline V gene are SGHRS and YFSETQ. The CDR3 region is CASRSRMMNTEAFF. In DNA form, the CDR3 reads TGCGCCAGCAGGTCTCGTATGATGAACACTGAAGCTTTCTTT.

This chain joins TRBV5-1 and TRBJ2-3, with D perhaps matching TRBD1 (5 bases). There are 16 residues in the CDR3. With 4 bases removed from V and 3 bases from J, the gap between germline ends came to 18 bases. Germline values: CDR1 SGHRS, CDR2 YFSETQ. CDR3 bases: TGCGCCAGCAGCCCTGGGCAGGGTAGGAGTACAGATACGCAGTATTTT. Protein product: CASSPGQGRSTDTQYF.

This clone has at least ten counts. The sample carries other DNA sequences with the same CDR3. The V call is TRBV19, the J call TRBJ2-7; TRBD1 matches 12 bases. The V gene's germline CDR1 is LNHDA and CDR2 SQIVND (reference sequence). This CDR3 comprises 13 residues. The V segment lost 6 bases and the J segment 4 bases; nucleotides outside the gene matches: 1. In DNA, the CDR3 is TGTGCCAGTAGGGGACAGGGGGCTTACGAGCAGTACTTC. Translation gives CASRGQGAYEQYF.

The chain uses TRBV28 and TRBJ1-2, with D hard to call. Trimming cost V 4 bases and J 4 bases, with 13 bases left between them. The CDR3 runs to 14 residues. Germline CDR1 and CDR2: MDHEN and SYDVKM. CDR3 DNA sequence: TGTGCCAGCAGTTCGCGGGTTGGTATCTATGGCTACACCTTC. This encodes CASSSRVGIYGYTF.

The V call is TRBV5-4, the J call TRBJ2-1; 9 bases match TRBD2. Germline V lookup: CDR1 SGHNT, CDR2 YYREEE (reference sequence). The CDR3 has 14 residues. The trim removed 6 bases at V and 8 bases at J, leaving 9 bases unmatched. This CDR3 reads CASIPRGGGDEQFF. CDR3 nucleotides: TGTGCCAGCATCCCGCGGGGGGGAGGCGATGAGCAGTTCTTC.

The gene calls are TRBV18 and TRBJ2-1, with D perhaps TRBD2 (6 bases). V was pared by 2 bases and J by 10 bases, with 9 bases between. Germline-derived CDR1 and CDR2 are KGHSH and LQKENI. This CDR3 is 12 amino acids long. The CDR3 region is CASSPEDYEQFF. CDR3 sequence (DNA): TGTGCCAGCTCACCAGAGGACTACGAGCAGTTCTTC.

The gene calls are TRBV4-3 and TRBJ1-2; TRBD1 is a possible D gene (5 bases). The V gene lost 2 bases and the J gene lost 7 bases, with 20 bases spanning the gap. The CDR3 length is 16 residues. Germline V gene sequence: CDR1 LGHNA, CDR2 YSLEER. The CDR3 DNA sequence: TGCGCCAGCAGCCAAATGTCCCAGGGCCTACCAGGTGGCTACACCTTC. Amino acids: CASSQMSQGLPGGYTF.

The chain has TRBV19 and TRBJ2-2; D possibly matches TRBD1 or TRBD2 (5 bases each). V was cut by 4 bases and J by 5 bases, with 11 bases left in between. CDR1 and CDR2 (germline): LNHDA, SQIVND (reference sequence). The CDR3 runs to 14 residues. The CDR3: CASSTGTQTGELFF. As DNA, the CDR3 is TGTGCCAGTAGTACCGGGACGCAAACCGGGGAGCTGTTTTTT.

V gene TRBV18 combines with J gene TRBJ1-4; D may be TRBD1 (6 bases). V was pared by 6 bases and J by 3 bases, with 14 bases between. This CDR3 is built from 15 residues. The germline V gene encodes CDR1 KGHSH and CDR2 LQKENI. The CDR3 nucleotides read TGTGCCAGCTCTCAACAGGGCTTGGCTAATGAAAAACTGTTTTTT. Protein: CASSQQGLANEKLFF.

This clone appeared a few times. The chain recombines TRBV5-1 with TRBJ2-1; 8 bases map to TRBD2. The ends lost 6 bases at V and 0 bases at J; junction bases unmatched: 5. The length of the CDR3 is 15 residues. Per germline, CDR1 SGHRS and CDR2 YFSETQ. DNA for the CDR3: TGCGCCAGCACCCGGGGGGGTAGCTCCTACAATGAGCAGTTCTTC. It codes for CASTRGGSSYNEQFF. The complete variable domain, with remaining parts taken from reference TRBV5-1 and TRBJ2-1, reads KAGVTQTPRYLIKTRGQQVTLSCSPISGHRSVSWYQQTPGQGLQFLFEYFSETQRNKGNFPGRFSGRQFSNSRSEMNVSTLELGDSALYLCASTRGGSSYNEQFFGPGTRLTVL.

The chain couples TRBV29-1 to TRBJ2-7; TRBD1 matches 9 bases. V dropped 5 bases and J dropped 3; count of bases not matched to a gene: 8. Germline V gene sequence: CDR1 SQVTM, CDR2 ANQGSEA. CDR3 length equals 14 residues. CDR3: CSVTSRDRVYEQYF. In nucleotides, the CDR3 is TGCAGCGTTACCAGCCGGGACAGGGTCTACGAGCAGTACTTC.